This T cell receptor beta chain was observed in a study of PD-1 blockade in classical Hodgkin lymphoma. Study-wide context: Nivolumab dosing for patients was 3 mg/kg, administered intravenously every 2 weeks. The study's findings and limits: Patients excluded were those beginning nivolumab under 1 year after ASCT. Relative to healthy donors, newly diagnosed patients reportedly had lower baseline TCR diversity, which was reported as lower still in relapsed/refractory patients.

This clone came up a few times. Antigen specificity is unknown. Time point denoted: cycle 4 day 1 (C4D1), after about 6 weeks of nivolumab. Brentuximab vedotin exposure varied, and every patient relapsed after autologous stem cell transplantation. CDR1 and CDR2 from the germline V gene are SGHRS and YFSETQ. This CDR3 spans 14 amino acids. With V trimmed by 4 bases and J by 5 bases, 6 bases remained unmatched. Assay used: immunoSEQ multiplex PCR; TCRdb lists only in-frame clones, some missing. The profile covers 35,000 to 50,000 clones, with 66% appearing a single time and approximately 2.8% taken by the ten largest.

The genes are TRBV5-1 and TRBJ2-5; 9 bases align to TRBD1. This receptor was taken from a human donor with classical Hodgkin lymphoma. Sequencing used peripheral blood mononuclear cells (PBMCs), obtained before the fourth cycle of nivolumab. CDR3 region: CASSPTGGMETQYF. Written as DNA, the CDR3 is TGCGCCAGCAGCCCAACAGGGGGCATGGAGACCCAGTACTTC.